Below, 31 T cell receptor beta chains from the same sample are listed, as sequenced in a study of OX40 agonist ivuxolimab in advanced cancers. Clones were read by immunoSEQ multiplex PCR, and TCRdb kept only the in-frame ones, dropping some. The sample records roughly 40,000 clones, 82% being singletons. Here the sequenced sample was CD4+ or CD8+ T cells sorted from blood, taken in a trial of the OX40 agonist ivuxolimab. The source is an adult with an advanced solid tumor such as melanoma, head and neck, liver or kidney cancer.

The chain links TRBV5-6 to TRBJ2-7, with no clear D. Germline CDR1 and CDR2: SGHDT and YYEEEE. CDR3 length: 15 residues. Trimming left V 0 bases short and J 3 bases short, with 13 bases between. Here the CDR3 reads CASSLVGLPHYEQYF. As DNA, the CDR3 is TGTGCCAGCAGCTTGGTAGGGTTGCCTCACTACGAGCAGTACTTC.

This sequence joins TRBV7-2 and TRBJ2-2, with 10 bases lining up with TRBD2. V was pared by 1 base and J by 6 bases, with 2 bases of the junction left unmatched. The CDR3 has 15 residues. Germline V CDR1 and CDR2: SGHTA, FQGNSA. The CDR3 DNA follows: TGTGCCAGCAGCTTAGAAGCGGGGGGGCCCGGGGAGCTGTTTTTT. Translated: CASSLEAGGPGELFF.

This clone came up a few times. V is TRBV5-6 and J is TRBJ2-7; 7 bases are shared with TRBD2. Per germline, CDR1 SGHDT and CDR2 YYEEEE. J was trimmed by 0 bases and V by 5 bases; bases with no gene match: 8. The CDR3 consists of 15 residues. CDR3 nucleotides: TGTGCCAGCAGTTCGGGGCGGGAGAGCTCCTACGAGCAGTACTTC. Translated, it gives CASSSGRESSYEQYF.

The J gene is TRBJ2-7, the V gene TRBV4-3, with D perhaps matching TRBD2 (6 bases). Trimming removed 4 bases at V and 0 bases at J, with 13 bases between. CDR1 and CDR2 (germline): LGHNA, YSLEER. The CDR3 contains 15 residues. The CDR3: CASSRAEGGSYEQYF. The CDR3 DNA is TGCGCCAGCAGCCGGGCGGAGGGAGGCTCCTACGAGCAGTACTTC.

The rearrangement links TRBV5-6 to TRBJ1-5; D remains ambiguous. The length of the CDR3 is 15 residues. Per the germline V gene, CDR1 is SGHDT and CDR2 is YYEEEE. The V gene lost 0 bases and the J gene lost 0 bases, with 7 bases spanning the gap. CDR3 nucleotides: TGTGCCAGCAGCTTGGAAGGGAGTAGCAATCAGCCCCAGCATTTT. Encoded protein: CASSLEGSSNQPQHF.

The chain combines TRBV4-3 with TRBJ2-7; D gene ambiguous. The CDR3 extends over 13 amino acids. V shed 1 base and J shed 0 bases, with 4 bases lying between them. CDR1 is LGHNA, CDR2 YSLEER, per germline. CDR3 region: CASSQGVSYEQYF. The CDR3 nucleotides read TGCGCCAGCAGCCAAGGTGTCTCCTACGAGCAGTACTTC.

V is TRBV7-3 and J is TRBJ2-1; 10 bases agree with TRBD2. Germline CDR1 is SGHTA and CDR2 is FQGTGA. This CDR3 contains 18 residues. V was pared by 1 base and J by 4 bases, with 10 bases of the junction left unmatched. The DNA of the CDR3 is TGTGCCAGCAGCTTAAGCCCTACTAGCGGGATTCTTTACAATGAGCAGTTCTTC. This gives the protein CASSLSPTSGILYNEQFF.

The rearrangement uses TRBV12-5 and TRBJ2-2; D unresolved. Per the germline V gene, CDR1 is LGHNT and CDR2 is FRNRAP. V lost 10 bases, J lost 7 bases, and 13 bases lay in between. The CDR3 contains 12 residues. The CDR3 here is CATSYGNGELFF. DNA of the CDR3: TGTGCTACCTCCTATGGTAACGGGGAGCTGTTTTTT.

V is TRBV6-5 and J is TRBJ2-7; D uncertain. The V and J ends lost 6 bases and 3 bases respectively, with 3 bases between them. This CDR3 contains 10 residues. Germline CDR1 is MNHEY and CDR2 is SVGAGI. The CDR3 sequence: CASRDYEQYF. Written as DNA, the CDR3 is TGTGCCAGCAGGGACTACGAGCAGTACTTC.

V is TRBV6-6 and J is TRBJ1-4, with D tentatively TRBD1 (5 bases). The CDR3 totals 15 residues. V gave up 2 bases and J gave up 2 bases, with 9 bases separating them. Germline V lookup: CDR1 MNHNY, CDR2 SVGAGI (reference sequence). The CDR3 DNA reads TGTGCCAGCAGTTACGGCAGGGCTACTAATGAAAAACTGTTTTTT. Amino acids: CASSYGRATNEKLFF.

In this sample, this clone turned up a few times. The chain recombines TRBV7-9 with TRBJ2-7; TRBD1 or TRBD2 may be the D gene (5 bases each). Germline CDR1 and CDR2: SEHNR and FQNEAQ (reference sequence). Trimming pared 5 bases from V and 3 bases from J, leaving 11 bases between. The CDR3 is 13 residues long. The CDR3 reads CASSPGRFYEQYF. The CDR3 nucleotides are TGTGCCAGCAGCCCGGGACGCTTCTACGAGCAGTACTTC.

The chain joins TRBV11-2 to TRBJ2-7; a possible D gene is TRBD1 (6 bases). Germline assignment: CDR1 SGHAT and CDR2 FQNNGV. The CDR3 consists of 15 residues. V was clipped by 0 bases and J by 4 bases, with 13 bases between them. Here the CDR3 DNA reads TGTGCCAGCAGCTTAGAGTGGGGCAGGGGTTACGAGCAGTACTTC. This gives the protein CASSLEWGRGYEQYF.

The chain employs TRBV19 and TRBJ2-7; 8 nucleotides agree with TRBD1. The ends lost 5 bases at V and 0 bases at J; junction bases unmatched: 12. CDR1 is LNHDA and CDR2 is SQIVND in the germline V gene (reference sequence). This CDR3 is built from 17 residues. The CDR3 region is CASSLPGGAGPSYEQYF. The CDR3 nucleotides are TGTGCCAGTAGTCTCCCAGGGGGCGCCGGCCCCTCCTACGAGCAGTACTTC.

This clone was observed a few times. The J gene is TRBJ1-6, the V gene TRBV7-9; 7 bases align to TRBD1. Germline V gene sequence: CDR1 SEHNR, CDR2 FQNEAQ (reference sequence). The trim removed 3 bases at V and 10 bases at J, leaving 3 bases unmatched. The CDR3 contains 13 residues. The CDR3 here is CASSFGQDSPLHF. The CDR3 DNA follows: TGTGCCAGCAGCTTCGGACAGGACTCACCCCTCCACTTT. The full variable domain, completed using reference TRBV7-9 and TRBJ1-6, is DTGVSQNPRHKITKRGQNVTFRCDPISEHNRLYWYRQTLGQGPEFLTYFQNEAQLEKSRLLSDRFSAERPKGSFSTLEIQRTEQGDSAMYLCASSFGQDSPLHFGNGTRLTVT.

The rearrangement links TRBV7-2 to TRBJ1-5; D is unclear. Trimming left V 2 bases short and J 3 bases short, with 11 bases between. CDR1 is SGHTA, CDR2 FQGNSA, per germline. CDR3 size: 15 residues. In nucleotides, the CDR3 is TGTGCCAGCAGCTTAAGGGCCCGGAACAATCAGCCCCAGCATTTT. Translating gives CASSLRARNNQPQHF.

The chain couples TRBV6-6 to TRBJ1-3; no definite D call. The CDR3 has 15 residues. CDR1 and CDR2 from the germline V gene are MNHNY and SVGAGI (reference sequence). Trimming pared 6 bases from V and 1 base from J, leaving 13 bases between. CDR3 sequence reads: CASRTPARSGNTIYF. CDR3 sequence (DNA): TGTGCCAGCAGGACTCCTGCCCGTTCTGGAAACACCATATATTTT.

This chain joins TRBV2 and TRBJ2-3; D gene ambiguous. Germline CDR1 reads SNHLY; CDR2 reads FYNNEI. The CDR3 is made up of 16 amino acids. The V gene lost 4 bases and the J gene lost 2 bases, with 16 bases spanning the gap. CDR3 amino acids: CASSGRQGTSTDTQYF. CDR3 coding DNA: TGTGCCAGCAGTGGGCGGCAAGGAACTTCCACAGATACGCAGTATTTT.

A few counts support this clone. The chain employs TRBV4-3 and TRBJ2-3; 8 bases line up with TRBD2. Unmatched junction bases numbered 8, after V lost 0 bases and J lost 0 bases. Germline-derived CDR1 and CDR2 are LGHNA and YSLEER. The length of the CDR3 is 18 residues. CDR3 in amino acids: CASSQDLLLAASTDTQYF. CDR3 sequence (DNA): TGCGCCAGCAGCCAAGATCTATTACTAGCGGCTAGCACAGATACGCAGTATTTT.

The chain carries TRBV7-2 and TRBJ2-1; 11 bases map to TRBD2. Germline lookup yields CDR1 SGHTA and CDR2 FQGNSA. CDR3 length: 16 residues. J gave up 7 bases and V 3 bases, and 8 bases lay outside the gene matches. The CDR3 sequence is CASSFSSSGGRNEQFF. Here the CDR3 DNA reads TGTGCCAGCAGCTTCTCCTCTAGCGGGGGGCGGAATGAGCAGTTCTTC.

J is TRBJ2-5 and V is TRBV7-2; TRBD1 matches at 8 bases. CDR1 is SGHTA, CDR2 FQGNSA, per germline. Trimming removed 5 bases from V and 3 bases from J; junction bases left unmatched: 5. This CDR3 is 14 amino acids long. CDR3 residues: CASSPDRVKETQYF. In nucleotides, the CDR3 is TGTGCCAGCAGCCCGGACAGGGTGAAAGAGACCCAGTACTTC.

The genes are TRBV5-5 and TRBJ1-1; 11 nucleotides line up with TRBD1. The V gene's germline CDR1 is SGHKS and CDR2 YYEKEE (reference sequence). This CDR3 spans 18 amino acids. Trimming cost V 4 bases and J 0 bases; bases outside gene matches: 11. The CDR3 DNA is TGTGCCAGCAGCGAAGGCAGGACAGGGGGCTGGGTGAACACTGAAGCTTTCTTT. The encoded protein is CASSEGRTGGWVNTEAFF.

The rearrangement joins TRBV16 to TRBJ2-3, with a tentative D call TRBD1 (5 bases). This CDR3 has 15 amino acids. Germline V gene sequence: CDR1 KGHSY, CDR2 FQNENV. Trimming stripped 0 bases from V and 6 bases from J, with 13 bases between. The CDR3 nucleotides read TGTGCCAGCAGCCAATCGAGACGGAGACAGGATACGCAGTATTTT. Its protein is CASSQSRRRQDTQYF.

V is TRBV7-2 and J is TRBJ1-4, with 7 bases fitting TRBD1. The germline CDR1 and CDR2 sequences are SGHTA and FQGNSA. The CDR3 is 15 residues long. V lost 5 bases, J lost 6 bases, and 9 bases stayed unmatched. In DNA, the CDR3 is TGTGCCAGCAGCCCCCGGGGACAGAGGGATGAAAAACTGTTTTTT. Its translation: CASSPRGQRDEKLFF.

The V and J genes are TRBV19 and TRBJ2-3, with D perhaps assigned TRBD1 or TRBD2 (7 bases each). The CDR3 consists of 15 residues. Germline lookup yields CDR1 LNHDA and CDR2 SQIVND (reference sequence). Trimming removed 5 bases at V and 3 bases at J, with 15 bases between. The CDR3 DNA sequence: TGTGCCAGTAGTTGGGCCAGGGGGGGAACAGATACGCAGTATTTT. Encoded protein: CASSWARGGTDTQYF. The full variable domain, rest sourced from reference TRBV19 and TRBJ2-3, is DGGITQSPKYLFRKEGQNVTLSCEQNLNHDAMYWYRQDPGQGLRLIYYSQIVNDFQKGDIAEGYSVSREKKESFPLTVTSAQKNPTAFYLCASSWARGGTDTQYFGPGTRLTVL.

This chain joins TRBV6-6 and TRBJ1-1; D may be TRBD1 (5 bases). The CDR3 is 14 amino acids. Between the trimmed V and J ends, which lost 7 bases and 0 bases, there was a span of 12 bases. Germline values: CDR1 MNHNY, CDR2 SVGAGI (reference sequence). The CDR3 is CASTTGTLNTEAFF. The CDR3, as DNA: TGTGCCAGCACCACTGGGACGTTGAACACTGAAGCTTTCTTT.

V and J are TRBV6-1 and TRBJ2-2; D is undetermined. The germline V gene encodes CDR1 MNHNS and CDR2 SASEGT. V was trimmed by 8 bases and J by 6 bases, leaving 7 bases between them. The CDR3 totals 11 residues. Here the CDR3 reads CASLYPGELFF. As DNA, the CDR3 is TGTGCCAGCCTATACCCCGGGGAGCTGTTTTTT.

This chain uses TRBV7-9 with TRBJ2-1, with TRBD2 identical over 8 bases. V lost 8 bases and J lost 2; bases outside the gene matches: 8. The V gene's germline CDR1 is SEHNR and CDR2 FQNEAQ (reference sequence). The length of the CDR3 is 15 residues. CDR3 in DNA: TGTGCCAGCGACAACGGGAGGGCTACCTACAATGAGCAGTTCTTC. It translates to CASDNGRATYNEQFF.

The chain combines TRBV7-3 with TRBJ2-2; D gene ambiguous. Trimming left V 4 bases short and J 0 bases short, with 18 bases between. The germline V gene encodes CDR1 SGHTA and CDR2 FQGTGA. The CDR3 covers 18 residues. The CDR3 region has the DNA TGTGCCAGCAGCTCGCAACCCATAGACCGGACGAACACCGGGGAGCTGTTTTTT. Protein product: CASSSQPIDRTNTGELFF.

The rearrangement links TRBV19 to TRBJ1-1; 12 positions agree with TRBD1. J gave up 3 bases and V 5 bases, and 10 bases lay outside the gene matches. The germline CDR1 and CDR2 sequences are LNHDA and SQIVND (reference sequence). The CDR3 length is 17 residues. CDR3 residues: CASSLLRDRGLDTEAFF. As DNA, the CDR3 is TGTGCCAGTAGTCTGTTAAGGGACAGGGGGCTTGACACTGAAGCTTTCTTT.

The rearrangement joins TRBV28 to TRBJ1-1, with 8 nucleotides matching TRBD1. CDR1 and CDR2 from the germline V gene are MDHEN and SYDVKM. Losses at the gene ends were 5 bases for V and 4 bases for J; bases not matched to a gene: 6. The CDR3 sequence is 14 residues long. The CDR3 DNA sequence: TGTGCCAGCAGTATCACGACAGGGGTCACTGAAGCTTTCTTT. Translated, it gives CASSITTGVTEAFF.

Comments on this clone: A read error may produce the germline difference seen at one junction end. The rearrangement uses TRBV7-7 and TRBJ2-5; 7 nucleotides align to TRBD1. CDR1 and CDR2 from the germline V gene are SSHAT and FNYEAQ (reference sequence). The CDR3 extends over 14 amino acids. DNA of the CDR3: TGTGCTAGCAGCTTAAACAGGGGTATGGAGACCCAGTACTTC. This translates into CASSLNRGMETQYF.